These 20 T cell receptor beta chains share one sample of origin, sequenced in a study of blood T cell repertoires in COVID-19 (dated by TCRdb to 2020 to 2022). Library preparation employed the immunoSEQ multiplex PCR assay. TCRdb holds this immuneACCESS table with in-frame rearrangements only. Some clones are missing; in checked studies, unresolved V genes explain under half, and the rest has no known cause. The sample data list about 170,000 clones, and about 86% of these were observed just once. Approximately 2.5% of the sample is held by the ten biggest clonotypes. The sample comprised peripheral blood. The source is a human donor with acute or convalescent COVID-19. The donor label of this sample is uncertain.

V usage is TRBV28 and J usage is TRBJ1-4; D might be TRBD1 (6 bases). The germline V gene encodes CDR1 MDHEN and CDR2 SYDVKM. The V end lost 6 bases, the J end lost 0 bases, and 14 bases lay between the germline ends. The CDR3 is 16 amino acids. The CDR3 loop is CASSWGPRATNEKLFF. The CDR3 DNA follows: TGTGCCAGCAGCTGGGGGCCCAGAGCAACTAATGAAAAACTGTTTTTT.

This chain connects TRBV30 to TRBJ2-7; the match to TRBD2 covers 7 bases. Germline V CDR1 and CDR2: GTSNPN, SVGIG (reference sequence). The CDR3 covers 13 residues. Trimming at V came to 8 bases and at J to 3 bases, leaving 10 bases not matched to a gene. CDR3 bases: TGTGCCCGCTCCAGCGGGACCGTCTACGAGCAGTACTTC. Protein: CARSSGTVYEQYF.

The chain carries TRBV19 and TRBJ1-5, with a tentative D call TRBD1 (5 bases). CDR1 LNHDA and CDR2 SQIVND come from the germline V gene (reference sequence). The V end was cut by 3 bases, the J end by 5 bases, with 14 bases between. The CDR3 extends over 15 amino acids. The CDR3 region is CASSMGRWGDQPQHF. The CDR3 coding sequence is TGTGCCAGTAGTATGGGGAGATGGGGGGATCAGCCCCAGCATTTT.

The gene calls are TRBV11-3 and TRBJ2-7, with 8 bases that match TRBD2. This CDR3 comprises 13 residues. Germline V gene data show CDR1 as SGHNT and CDR2 as YENEEA. V lost 8 bases to trimming and J lost 5 bases; unmatched junction nucleotides: 8. The CDR3 is CASGRSGENEQYF. CDR3 sequence (DNA): TGTGCCAGCGGCCGTAGCGGGGAGAACGAGCAGTACTTC.

The chain carries TRBV6-1 and TRBJ2-2; D is uncertain. Germline CDR1 and CDR2: MNHNS and SASEGT. Trimming removed 0 bases at V and 2 bases at J, with 7 bases between. The CDR3 spans 15 residues. CDR3 sequence: CASSEAPRNTGELFF. The DNA of the CDR3 is TGTGCCAGCAGTGAAGCCCCCAGAAACACCGGGGAGCTGTTTTTT.

Only one count was recorded for this clone. This sequence joins TRBV9 and TRBJ2-7; D perhaps matches TRBD2 (7 bases). The CDR3 consists of 16 residues. V lost 7 bases and J 2 bases, leaving 22 bases between the germline ends. Looked up from germline, CDR1 is SGDLS and CDR2 is YYNGEE. CDR3 amino acids: CASGGLGRGPPYEQYF. The CDR3 DNA reads as TGTGCCAGCGGTGGGTTGGGGCGGGGGCCTCCCTACGAGCAGTACTTC.

The V call is TRBV14, the J call TRBJ1-4; TRBD1 matches 7 bases. The CDR3 is made up of 16 amino acids. CDR1 and CDR2 from the germline V gene are SGHDN and FVKESK. With V trimmed by 3 bases and J by 1 base, 5 bases remained unmatched. The CDR3 sequence: CASSQTGYRTNEKLFF. In DNA, the CDR3 is TGTGCCAGCAGCCAGACAGGGTACAGAACTAATGAAAAACTGTTTTTT.

The gene calls are TRBV5-4 and TRBJ1-3; D is unresolved. The V gene lost 1 base and the J gene lost 0 bases, with 8 bases spanning the gap. Germline V gives CDR1 SGHNT, CDR2 YYREEE (reference sequence). CDR3 length: 15 amino acids. The CDR3 coding sequence is TGTGCCAGCAGCTTGCCCTCAGTCTCTGGAAACACCATATATTTT. It translates to CASSLPSVSGNTIYF.

The gene calls are TRBV30 and TRBJ2-3; the match to TRBD1 covers 8 bases. Germline V gene data show CDR1 as GTSNPN and CDR2 as SVGIG (reference sequence). The CDR3 extends over 14 amino acids. With V trimmed by 3 bases and J by 1 base, 3 bases remained unmatched. The CDR3 coding sequence is TGTGCCTGGAGGGGACAGGAGGGCACAGATACGCAGTATTTT. Translating gives CAWRGQEGTDTQYF.

This rearrangement joins TRBV6-6 to TRBJ1-6, with 7 bases lining up with TRBD1. The germline V gene encodes CDR1 MNHNY and CDR2 SVGAGI (reference sequence). The CDR3 runs to 19 residues. The trim removed 5 bases at V and 0 bases at J, leaving 13 bases unmatched. The CDR3 region has the DNA TGTGCCAGCAGTCCCGGGACAGCGCGTCCGAGCTCCTATAATTCACCCCTCCACTTT. This gives the protein CASSPGTARPSSYNSPLHF.

V is TRBV28 and J is TRBJ1-6; D is uncertain. V was pared by 6 bases and J by 3 bases, with 9 bases between. CDR3 length: 14 residues. Germline V gene lookup returns CDR1 MDHEN and CDR2 SYDVKM. CDR3 protein: CASSPAGYNSPLHF. CDR3 bases: TGTGCCAGCAGCCCCGCGGGCTATAATTCACCCCTCCACTTT.

The V and J genes are TRBV5-1 and TRBJ2-7; the match to TRBD2 covers 14 bases. Germline CDR1 and CDR2: SGHRS and YFSETQ. The length of the CDR3 is 17 residues. V trimming: 4 bases; J trimming: 1 base; junction bases outside the gene matches: 7. In DNA, the CDR3 is TGCGCCAGCAGCCCTGGCGGGACTAGCGGGGGATCCTACGAGCAGTACTTC. It codes for CASSPGGTSGGSYEQYF.

The chain is built from TRBV13 and TRBJ2-5; the match to TRBD1 covers 10 bases. CDR1 is PRHDT and CDR2 is FYEKMQ in the germline V gene (reference sequence). The CDR3 runs to 14 residues. V gave up 7 bases and J gave up 5 bases; unmatched junction bases: 7. CDR3 bases: TGTGCCAGCACCCGACAGGGGGCAGGGGAGACCCAGTACTTC. Protein product: CASTRQGAGETQYF.

The sample holds one count of this clone. This chain uses TRBV2 with TRBJ1-3; the match to TRBD1 covers 9 bases. V trimming: 4 bases; J trimming: 3 bases; junction bases outside the gene matches: 7. Per the germline V gene, CDR1 is SNHLY and CDR2 is FYNNEI. This CDR3 contains 16 residues. Here the CDR3 reads CASSAPQGAVGNTIYF. The CDR3 DNA is TGTGCCAGCAGTGCCCCACAGGGGGCGGTTGGAAACACCATATATTTT.

The rearrangement joins TRBV7-9 to TRBJ1-1; TRBD1 matches at 7 bases. The CDR3 is 15 amino acids. Germline-derived CDR1 and CDR2 are SEHNR and FQNEAQ (reference sequence). The ends lost 1 base at V and 1 base at J; junction bases unmatched: 3. CDR3 nucleotides: TGTGCCAGCAGCTTAGAGGCAGGGGGGAACACTGAAGCTTTCTTT. Translating it yields CASSLEAGGNTEAFF. The full variable domain, in which reference TRBV7-9 and TRBJ1-1 provide the parts outside the CDR3, is DTGVSQNPRHKITKRGQNVTFRCDPISEHNRLYWYRQTLGQGPEFLTYFQNEAQLEKSRLLSDRFSAERPKGSFSTLEIQRTEQGDSAMYLCASSLEAGGNTEAFFGQGTRLTVV.

The chain combines TRBV5-1 with TRBJ2-1, with D perhaps matching TRBD2 (5 bases). Per the germline V gene, CDR1 is SGHRS and CDR2 is YFSETQ. The ends were cut back, 4 bases at V and 7 bases at J, with 12 bases in the middle. CDR3 size: 13 residues. This chain's CDR3 is CASSQEVGNEQFF. Here the CDR3 DNA reads TGCGCCAGCAGCCAGGAGGTAGGAAATGAGCAGTTCTTC.

The V and J genes are TRBV19 and TRBJ1-2; maybe TRBD1 (6 bases). Germline lookup yields CDR1 LNHDA and CDR2 SQIVND (reference sequence). The CDR3 extends over 14 amino acids. V was pared by 3 bases and J by 5 bases, with 13 bases between. The CDR3 DNA sequence: TGTGCCAGTAGTATGCCCTCGAGGGGGTATGGCTACACCTTC. It specifies CASSMPSRGYGYTF.

The rearrangement joins TRBV5-1 to TRBJ2-3; TRBD2 aligns across 10 bases. Per germline, CDR1 SGHRS and CDR2 YFSETQ. The CDR3 has 16 amino acids. V dropped 0 bases and J dropped 3; count of bases not matched to a gene: 4. CDR3 sequence: CASSLGSSGSTDTQYF. DNA for the CDR3: TGCGCCAGCAGCTTGGGCTCTAGCGGGAGTACAGATACGCAGTATTTT.

This chain uses TRBV12-3 or TRBV12-4 with TRBJ1-2; a weak D match, TRBD1 (5 bases). The CDR3 is 12 amino acids. Trimming removed 2 bases from V and 11 bases from J, with 12 bases in between. This chain's CDR3 is CASSLTGGSYTF. CDR3 nucleotide sequence: TGTGCCAGCAGTTTAACCGGGGGATCATACACCTTC.

The sample holds a few counts of this clone. This chain joins TRBV9 and TRBJ1-1, with 8 positions matching TRBD1. Per germline, CDR1 SGDLS and CDR2 YYNGEE. The junction had 0 bases not matched to a gene; V was cut back by 2 bases and J by 0 bases. The CDR3 runs to 14 residues. The CDR3 DNA reads as TGTGCCAGCAGCGTGGGACAGGTGAACACTGAAGCTTTCTTT. This sequence encodes CASSVGQVNTEAFF. Complete variable domain (other parts from reference TRBV9 and TRBJ1-1): DSGVTQTPKHLITATGQRVTLRCSPRSGDLSVYWYQQSLDQGLQFLIQYYNGEERAKGNILERFSAQQFPDLHSELNLSSLELGDSALYFCASSVGQVNTEAFFGQGTRLTVV.